This T cell receptor (beta chain) derives from a study of cytomegalovirus exposure and HLA in healthy donors. Trimming removed 0 bases from V and 6 bases from J; junction bases left unmatched: 9. CDR3 length: 16 residues. The germline CDR1 and CDR2 sequences are MNHEY and SVGAGI. It was with 60 Vbeta and 13 Jbeta primers that the PCR ran. Some clones are missing from TCRdb's copy, which holds only in-frame ones; the method was immunoSEQ multiplex PCR. The data contain over 150,000 clones, 84% of them singletons. V is TRBV6-5 and J is TRBJ2-7, with 9 bases that match TRBD1. Material for sequencing was PBMCs. This sequence was found in a girl aged 2 to 9 in good health and CMV-seropositive. CDR3 sequence reads: CASSYSRGQGPREQYF. CDR3 nucleotide sequence: TGTGCCAGCAGTTACTCCCGGGGACAGGGACCCCGCGAGCAGTACTTC.